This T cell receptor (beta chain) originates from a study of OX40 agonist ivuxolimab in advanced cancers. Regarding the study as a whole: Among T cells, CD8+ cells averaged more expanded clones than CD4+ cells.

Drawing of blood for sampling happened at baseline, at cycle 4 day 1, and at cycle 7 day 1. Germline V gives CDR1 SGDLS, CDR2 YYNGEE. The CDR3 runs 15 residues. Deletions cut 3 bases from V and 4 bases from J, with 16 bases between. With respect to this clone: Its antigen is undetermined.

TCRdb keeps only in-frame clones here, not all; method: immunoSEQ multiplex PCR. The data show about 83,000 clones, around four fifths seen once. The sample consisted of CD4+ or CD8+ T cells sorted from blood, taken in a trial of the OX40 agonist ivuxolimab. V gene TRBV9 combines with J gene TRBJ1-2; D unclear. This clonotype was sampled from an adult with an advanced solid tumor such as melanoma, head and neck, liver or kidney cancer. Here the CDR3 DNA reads TGTGCCAGCAGCGAGAGGGATTCGCCTTTCTATGGCTACACCTTC. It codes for CASSERDSPFYGYTF.